A single sample is the source of the 14 T cell receptor beta chains below, sequenced in a study of blood T cells in healthy people across ages. Next came a second PCR, run for about 6 to 11 cycles, which used a sample-barcoded 5' primer along with a J-beta primer mix. One entry per CDR3 protein, called by TCRdb with MiXCR from the 5' RACE reads. The sample has 590,000 or so distinct CDR3 sequences, 25% to 35% seen once. Sample: blood. Source of these receptors: a woman older than 75 in good health.

This clonotype showed up many times. The chain carries TRBV7-2 and TRBJ2-5, with 7 nucleotides matching TRBD1. The CDR3 runs 13 residues. The V gene end was trimmed by 6 bases and the J gene end by 2 bases; junction bases not matched to a gene: 3. In germline, CDR1 is SGHTA, CDR2 FQGNSA. CDR3 sequence: CASRSTGQETQYF. CDR3 DNA sequence: TGTGCCAGCAGGTCGACAGGGCAAGAGACCCAGTACTTC.

In its sample, this clonotype was seen many times. The rearrangement uses TRBV9 and TRBJ2-1; TRBD1 matches at 8 bases. The CDR3 contains 17 residues. V was clipped by 3 bases and J by 5 bases; unmatched bases: 13. Germline V gene data show CDR1 as SGDLS and CDR2 as YYNGEE. The CDR3 sequence: CASSGLIQTGEDNEQFF. DNA of the CDR3: TGTGCCAGCAGCGGTTTAATTCAGACAGGGGAGGACAATGAGCAGTTCTTC. Looking up the rest from reference TRBV9 and TRBJ2-1 gives the full variable domain: DSGVTQTPKHLITATGQRVTLRCSPRSGDLSVYWYQQSLDQGLQFLIQYYNGEERAKGNILERFSAQQFPDLHSELNLSSLELGDSALYFCASSGLIQTGEDNEQFFGPGTRLTVL.

Worth noting for this clonotype: A much bigger clone sits one base away, suggesting this may be a read error. The V gene is TRBV5-1, the J gene TRBJ2-4; 8 bases are shared with TRBD1. CDR1 SGHRS and CDR2 YFSETQ come from the germline V gene. Unmatched junction bases numbered 5, after V lost 3 bases and J lost 6 bases. This CDR3 spans 14 amino acids. The DNA for the CDR3 is TGCGCCAGCAGCTCCAGGGGGCTGGGAAACATTCAGTACTTC. It translates to CASSSRGLGNIQYF.

This clonotype turned up a few times. The V call is TRBV5-1, the J call TRBJ2-1; no definite D call. Germline loops: CDR1 SGHRS, CDR2 YFSETQ. V was pared by 4 bases and J by 7 bases, with 18 bases between. CDR3 length: 15 amino acids. The CDR3 region is CASSQGDFLENEQFF. CDR3 in DNA: TGCGCCAGCAGCCAAGGCGACTTTTTGGAGAATGAGCAGTTCTTC.

Details on this clonotype: Just one base apart from a much larger clone, this may be a read error. The V and J genes are TRBV20-1 and TRBJ2-7, with D possibly called TRBD1 or TRBD2 (5 bases each). The CDR3 spans 10 residues. CDR1 and CDR2 from the germline V gene are DFQATT and SNEGSKA (reference sequence). The CDR3 region is CGVEWGEQYF. CDR3 DNA: TGCGGTGTCGAGTGGGGGGAGCAGTACTTC.

In its sample, this clonotype was seen many times. The chain couples TRBV4-3 to TRBJ2-1; 10 bases map to TRBD2. Germline CDR1 reads LGHNA; CDR2 reads YSLEER. The CDR3 consists of 16 residues. Trimming removed 4 bases from V and 4 bases from J; junction bases left unmatched: 7. The DNA for the CDR3 is TGCGCCAGCAGCCGCTCGCTAGCGGGGGAGTACAATGAGCAGTTCTTC. The encoded protein is CASSRSLAGEYNEQFF.

Many counts were recorded for this clonotype. V usage is TRBV29-1 and J usage is TRBJ2-3; TRBD2 matches 14 bases. In germline, CDR1 is SQVTM, CDR2 ANQGSEA. This CDR3 is 15 amino acids long. The ends lost 6 bases at V and 1 base at J; junction bases unmatched: 3. The CDR3 region is CSVTGLAGGTDTQYF. DNA for the CDR3: TGCAGCGTGACGGGACTAGCGGGGGGCACAGATACGCAGTATTTT.

CDR3 nucleotides: TGTGCCAGCAGAACGAGGGCGGAAAGGACTGAAGCTTTCTTT. It is translated as CASRTRAERTEAFF. The rearrangement links TRBV27 to TRBJ1-1; no clear D gene. This CDR3 is built from 14 residues. In germline, CDR1 is MNHEY, CDR2 SMNVEV (reference sequence). V was trimmed by 6 bases and J by 5 bases, leaving 16 bases between them.

This clonotype was observed many times. V usage is TRBV20-1 and J usage is TRBJ1-1, with D hard to call. The ends were cut back, 1 base at V and 6 bases at J, with 6 bases in the middle. CDR3 size: 11 residues. Germline V gene sequence: CDR1 DFQATT, CDR2 SNEGSKA (reference sequence). CDR3 nucleotide sequence: TGCAGTGCTAGAGTTGGCGCTGAAGCTTTCTTT. It is translated as CSARVGAEAFF.

This clonotype showed up just a few times. This sequence joins TRBV6-1 and TRBJ2-2; 7 nucleotides align to TRBD2. The V segment lost 7 bases and the J segment 5 bases; nucleotides outside the gene matches: 16. The germline CDR1 and CDR2 sequences are MNHNS and SASEGT. There are 17 residues in the CDR3. Written as DNA, the CDR3 is TGTGCCAGCACCCACCGGGGACTAATCTCCGGGACCGGGGAGCTGTTTTTT. Encoded protein: CASTHRGLISGTGELFF.

The chain has TRBV20-1 and TRBJ1-2; no firm D call. CDR1 and CDR2 from the germline V gene are DFQATT and SNEGSKA (reference sequence). V lost 3 bases to trimming and J lost 4 bases, with 12 bases between them. The CDR3 is 13 residues long. This CDR3 is CSASSLTGYGYTF. Here the CDR3 DNA reads TGCAGTGCTAGTAGTCTAACGGGCTATGGCTACACCTTC.

This clonotype appeared a single time. The rearrangement links TRBV6-5 to TRBJ2-5, with D perhaps matching TRBD2 (5 bases). The DNA end is a closer match to TRBJ2-7, so the J assignment may be wrong. Germline V lookup: CDR1 MNHEY, CDR2 SVGAGI. The CDR3 runs to 14 residues. The CDR3 nucleotides are TGTGCCAGCAGTCCAGAGGCGGGTTGGGACGAGCAGTACTTC. Amino acids: CASSPEAGWDEQYF.

This clonotype showed up many times. This chain uses TRBV12-3 or TRBV12-4 with TRBJ1-6, with D uncertain. Trimming pared 5 bases from V and 9 bases from J, leaving 14 bases between. The CDR3 loop spans 14 amino acids. The CDR3 loop reads CASSPGSGISPLHF. CDR3 DNA sequence: TGTGCCAGCAGTCCCGGGAGCGGGATTTCACCCCTCCACTTT.

The chain couples TRBV14 to TRBJ2-7, with D maybe TRBD1 (6 bases). Germline values: CDR1 SGHDN, CDR2 FVKESK. The CDR3 totals 16 residues. V was trimmed by 0 bases and J by 7 bases, leaving 19 bases between them. The DNA for the CDR3 is TGTGCCAGCAGCCAAGAAGGGGGAAAGTTGCTGAATGAGCAGTACTTC. Encoded protein: CASSQEGGKLLNEQYF.